The sequence of this TCR beta chain was determined in a study of cytomegalovirus exposure and HLA in healthy donors. A note on this clone: The antigen is unknown.

Germline V CDR1 and CDR2: SGHVS, FNYEAQ. The CDR3 spans 16 residues. V dropped 5 bases and J dropped 0 bases, with 13 bases sitting between them. PCR amplification relied on 60 Vbeta primers (plus 13 Jbeta primers). The repertoire was sequenced with immunoSEQ multiplex PCR; TCRdb's copy has only in-frame clones and lacks some. This listing includes 30,000 to 35,000 clones. General study points: Cytomegalovirus status was reportedly diagnosed by the classifier with high specificity and sensitivity. Exclusion applied to some V segments, including TRBV6-2 and TRBV6-3, as they were indistinguishable. There were reportedly fewer N-insertions in an Asian-associated ancestry cluster than the roughly 700-donor mean, in a later analysis.

Sequenced material: PBMCs. The receptor's source is a woman between 35 and 50 years old in good health and CMV-seropositive. This sequence joins TRBV7-6 and TRBJ1-4, with D uncertain. The CDR3 loop reads CASSPLADATNEKLFF. The CDR3 region has the DNA TGTGCCAGCAGCCCCCTGGCAGATGCAACTAATGAAAAACTGTTTTTT.